The T cell receptor (beta chain) described here comes from a study of OX40 agonist ivuxolimab in advanced cancers. Clones were read by immunoSEQ multiplex PCR, and TCRdb kept only the in-frame ones, dropping some. The profile shows more than 40,000 clones, approximately 91% of them singletons. The V gene lost 3 bases and the J gene lost 5 bases, with 7 bases spanning the gap. This CDR3 region has 13 residues. The V gene's germline CDR1 is SGHVS and CDR2 FNYEAQ. V gene TRBV7-6 combines with J gene TRBJ1-4, with D hard to call. This material consisted of CD4+ or CD8+ T cells sorted from blood, taken in a trial of the OX40 agonist ivuxolimab. This clonotype originated in an adult with an advanced solid tumor such as melanoma, head and neck, liver or kidney cancer. Here the CDR3 reads CASSFAENEKLFF. CDR3 sequence (DNA): TGTGCCAGCAGCTTCGCGGAAAATGAAAAACTGTTTTTT. Combining the CDR3 with reference TRBV7-6 and TRBJ1-4 gives the whole variable domain GAGVSQSPRYKVTKRGQDVALRCDPISGHVSLYWYRQALGQGPEFLTYFNYEAQQDKSGLPNDRFSAERPEGSISTLTIQRTEQRDSAMYRCASSFAENEKLFFGSGTQLSVL.